One TCR beta chain is described in this entry. Generated by immunoSEQ multiplex PCR, the TCRdb table keeps only in-frame clones and is missing some. The table includes over 30,000 clones, around 67% detected once. This record belongs to a study of cytotoxic CD8 clonotypes in ibrutinib-treated CLL. The overall study: The authors obtained response samples at a median of about 11 months of treatment, range 6 to 36. There were, on average, about 250,000 productive templates and some 90,000 productive rearrangements per sample.

Trimming cost V 0 bases and J 7 bases; bases outside gene matches: 1. CDR1 and CDR2 (germline): SGDLS, YYNGEE. The CDR3 loop spans 13 amino acids. This TCR was sampled from a human donor with chronic lymphocytic leukemia. The material sequenced was PBMCs, taken at disease progression, from a patient treated with ibrutinib. The chain employs TRBV9 and TRBJ1-2; 9 nucleotides match TRBD1. DNA of the CDR3: TGTGCCAGCAGCGTAGAGGACAGGGGTGGCTACACCTTC. It yields the protein CASSVEDRGGYTF.